The clone carrying this TCR beta chain was counted ten times or more. Via MiXCR, TCRdb re-called the reads, giving one row per CDR3 protein. The sample records some 300,000 distinct CDR3 sequences, approximately 8.9% being singletons. The source of the sample is a study of T cell repertoires in cytomegalovirus infection. The CDR3 loop spans 13 amino acids. The V end lost 1 base, the J end lost 6 bases, and 10 bases lay between the germline ends. Germline lookup yields CDR1 SGHTA and CDR2 FQGNSA. This chain connects TRBV7-2 to TRBJ2-7; D may match TRBD1 or TRBD2 (5 bases each). The TCR originated in a human donor in good health (CMV status not recorded). Some clones in this sample may be carry-over from other donors' samples. Input material: PBMCs. CDR3 bases: TGTGCCAGCAGCTTAGGAGGGGTTGGCGAGCAGTACTTC. It codes for CASSLGGVGEQYF.